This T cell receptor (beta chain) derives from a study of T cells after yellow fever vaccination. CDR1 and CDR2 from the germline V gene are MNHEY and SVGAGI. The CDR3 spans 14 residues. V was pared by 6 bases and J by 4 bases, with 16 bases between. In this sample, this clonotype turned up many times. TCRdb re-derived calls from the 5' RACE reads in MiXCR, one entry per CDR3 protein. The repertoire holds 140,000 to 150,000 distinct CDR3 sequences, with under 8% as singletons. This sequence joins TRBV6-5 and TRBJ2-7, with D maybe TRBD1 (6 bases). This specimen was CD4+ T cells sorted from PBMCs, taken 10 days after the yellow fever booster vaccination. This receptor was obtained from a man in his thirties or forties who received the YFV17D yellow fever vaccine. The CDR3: CASSKGQLAYEQYF. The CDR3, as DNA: TGTGCCAGCAGCAAAGGACAGCTAGCTTACGAGCAGTACTTC.